The next 5 T cell receptor beta chains were all read from a single sample in a study of blood T cell repertoires in COVID-19. Some clones are missing from TCRdb's copy, which holds only in-frame ones; the method was immunoSEQ multiplex PCR. The repertoire has around 230,000 clones, approximately 85% of them found once; the top ten carry 4% to 6%. The sample consisted of peripheral blood. These receptors came from a man aged 50 to 59 with COVID-19, enrolled during active disease.

V and J are TRBV12-3 or TRBV12-4 and TRBJ2-7, with a tentative D call TRBD1 (5 bases). Trimming stripped 2 bases from V and 1 base from J, with 6 bases between. The CDR3 runs 13 residues. The CDR3 DNA reads TGTGCCAGCAGTTTAAAGGGGTCCTACGAGCAGTACTTC. It is translated as CASSLKGSYEQYF.

J is TRBJ1-1 and V is TRBV9; D remains ambiguous. The V and J ends lost 4 bases and 0 bases respectively, with 7 bases between them. The CDR3 extends over 13 amino acids. Germline V lookup: CDR1 SGDLS, CDR2 YYNGEE. CDR3 nucleotide sequence: TGTGCCAGCAGCCCCCGTCTGAACACTGAAGCTTTCTTT. Its protein product is CASSPRLNTEAFF.

The rearrangement links TRBV14 to TRBJ2-3, with 11 positions matching TRBD2. The CDR3 covers 17 residues. The V segment lost 2 bases and the J segment 4 bases; nucleotides outside the gene matches: 8. The germline gives CDR1 SGHDN, CDR2 FVKESK. The CDR3 is CASSQRLAGGPADTQYF. The CDR3 DNA reads as TGTGCCAGCAGCCAACGATTAGCGGGGGGGCCGGCAGATACGCAGTATTTT.

The chain employs TRBV19 and TRBJ2-1; the D gene is possibly TRBD1 (6 bases). V dropped 1 base and J dropped 8 bases, with 18 bases sitting between them. CDR1 is LNHDA and CDR2 is SQIVND in the germline V gene (reference sequence). The CDR3 length is 16 residues. CDR3 coding DNA: TGTGCCAGTAGTATAGCGCAGGGGAAGCCTAATTATGAGCAGTTCTTC. It specifies CASSIAQGKPNYEQFF. Based on the CDR3 plus reference TRBV19 and TRBJ2-1, the full variable domain is DGGITQSPKYLFRKEGQNVTLSCEQNLNHDAMYWYRQDPGQGLRLIYYSQIVNDFQKGDIAEGYSVSREKKESFPLTVTSAQKNPTAFYLCASSIAQGKPNYEQFFGPGTRLTVL.

The chain joins TRBV29-1 to TRBJ1-6, with D tentatively TRBD1 (5 bases). Trimming pared 6 bases from V and 5 bases from J, leaving 14 bases between. Germline-derived CDR1 and CDR2 are SQVTM and ANQGSEA. The CDR3 consists of 14 residues. CDR3 loop: CSVRTRGNNSPLHF. The CDR3 nucleotides are TGCAGCGTCAGGACCCGGGGGAATAATTCACCCCTCCACTTT.